This TCR beta chain was observed in a study of T cell responses to AZD1222 COVID-19 vaccine. Study-wide results and limits: Clonal diversity may have been underestimated, and the donors were mostly white British, with more females than males. CD4 TCRs covered the whole spike, strongest at regions 160-218 and 743-854.

Only in-frame clones appear in the TCRdb table, and some are missing; sequencing was by immunoSEQ multiplex PCR. The top ten clones hold roughly 1.5% of a sample with 95,000 to 130,000 clones, 85% to 95% of them seen once. Notes on this clone: Antigen specificity is unknown.

This TCR was recovered from an adult who received the AZD1222 COVID-19 vaccine. The sequenced sample was peripheral blood, obtained 28 days after the second AZD1222 dose.

CDR3: CASSRGTDFGGQPQHF. The DNA for the CDR3 is TGTGCCAGCAGCCGAGGGACAGATTTCGGGGGGCAGCCCCAGCATTTT. The gene calls are TRBV7-9 and TRBJ1-5; 7 bases are shared with TRBD1. The CDR3 consists of 16 residues. The J segment lost 7 bases and the V segment lost 5 bases, leaving 14 bases of the junction unmatched. CDR1 is SEHNR, CDR2 FQNEAQ, per germline (reference sequence).